A single sample is the source of the 23 T cell receptor beta chains below, sequenced in a study of CD4 and CD8 cells across lung adenocarcinoma regions. TCRdb re-called the PCR reads with MiXCR, one entry per CDR3 protein. The sample lists some 18,000 distinct CDR3 sequences, around 46% seen once, with around 36% in the top ten. Sequenced input: CD8+ T cells from the margin of a lung tumor. The receptors were sampled from a male donor with lung adenocarcinoma. The CD4 and CD8 labels of this study may be unreliable.

This chain connects TRBV6-9 to TRBJ2-1; D not certain. Near its end, the DNA agrees better with TRBJ2-7, so the J call may be wrong. Germline V gives CDR1 MNHGY, CDR2 SVAAGI. CDR3 size: 15 residues. CDR3 nucleotides: TGTGCCAGCAGTAACTACTATGGCAGCTCCTACGAGCAGTACTTC. Amino acid sequence: CASSNYYGSSYEQYF.

In regard to this clonotype: One junction end disagrees with the germline gene, perhaps due to a read error. V and J are TRBV6-1 and TRBJ2-5; D is perhaps TRBD2 (7 bases). This CDR3 has 16 amino acids. CDR1 is MNHNS and CDR2 is SASEGT in the germline V gene. In nucleotides, the CDR3 is TGTGCCAGCGGGGGGGCCGGGGGCGGGGTCGGAGAGACGCAGTACTTC. It encodes CASGGAGGGVGETQYF.

This rearrangement joins TRBV3-1 to TRBJ2-1, with 12 bases lining up with TRBD2. V dropped 6 bases and J dropped 7; count of bases not matched to a gene: 13. From germline, CDR1 is LGHDT and CDR2 YNNKEL (reference sequence). The CDR3 length is 17 residues. DNA for the CDR3: TGTGCCAGCAGTCCTCGGACTAGCGGGATCACCGCGAATGAGCAGTTCTTC. As protein: CASSPRTSGITANEQFF.

In regard to this clonotype: At one end, the junction sequence differs from germline, possibly due to a read error. The V and J genes are TRBV6-1 and TRBJ2-3; possibly TRBD1 for D (5 bases). Germline V gene data show CDR1 as MNHNS and CDR2 as SASEGT. CDR3 size: 13 residues. The CDR3 coding sequence is TGTGCCAGGGGGCAGTGTGCCACAGACATTCGGTACTTC. Protein product: CARGQCATDIRYF.

This clonotype has a handful of counts. V and J are TRBV4-2 and TRBJ2-3; 8 bases match TRBD2. From germline, CDR1 is LGHNA and CDR2 YNFKEQ. The CDR3 totals 15 residues. V gave up 4 bases and J gave up 4 bases; unmatched junction bases: 7. The CDR3 coding sequence is TGTGCCAGCAGCCCCCGGGGGGGGCGGGCAGATACGCAGTATTTT. Its translation: CASSPRGGRADTQYF.

J is TRBJ2-3 and V is TRBV5-1, with D uncertain. Germline loops: CDR1 SGHRS, CDR2 YFSETQ. There are 15 residues in the CDR3. Between the trimmed V and J ends, which lost 8 bases and 1 base, there was a span of 17 bases. In DNA form, the CDR3 reads TGCGCCAGGGTCCTCCAGGCTGTGCGCACAGATACGCAGTATTTT. It translates to CARVLQAVRTDTQYF.

This clonotype was recorded a few times. An end of the junction differs from the germline gene, which may be a read error. The genes are TRBV6-1 and TRBJ2-3; 8 bases align to TRBD2. The CDR3 totals 14 residues. CDR1 is MNHNS, CDR2 SASEGT, per germline. The CDR3 coding sequence is TGTGCGGGCAGACTGGCGGGAGGCCCAGAGACGCAGTATTTT. Its protein product is CAGRLAGGPETQYF.

In the case of this clonotype: The junction and the germline gene differ at one end; a read error may be behind it. This chain uses TRBV10-3 with TRBJ2-5, with a tentative D call TRBD1 (6 bases). The CDR3 has 15 amino acids. In germline, CDR1 is ENHRY, CDR2 SYGVKD. The CDR3 DNA follows: TGTGCCGGGGGCAACGGCGGACGTGCGCCAGAGACCCAGTATTTC. This translates into CAGGNGGRAPETQYF.

By share of the sample, this clonotype is medium-sized. The chain employs TRBV27 and TRBJ2-5; TRBD2 aligns across 11 bases. J lost 4 bases, V lost 7 bases, and 5 bases had no gene match. Germline V gene lookup returns CDR1 MNHEY and CDR2 SMNVEV (reference sequence). The CDR3 consists of 14 residues. The CDR3 is CASKSSGRGETQYF. The CDR3 nucleotides are TGTGCCAGCAAAAGTAGCGGGAGGGGAGAGACCCAGTACTTC.

Worth noting for this clonotype: The junction differs from germline at one of its ends, possibly a read error. The V and J genes are TRBV10-3 and TRBJ2-5; no reliable D call. The CDR3 totals 14 residues. Per germline, CDR1 ENHRY and CDR2 SYGVKD. The DNA of the CDR3 is TGTGCGGGGATAGTGGGCGGAGACCAAGAGACGCAGTACTTC. Amino acids: CAGIVGGDQETQYF.

J is TRBJ2-4 and V is TRBV27; TRBD2 might be the D (5 bases). The CDR3 length is 16 residues. The germline gives CDR1 MNHEY, CDR2 SMNVEV (reference sequence). The ends were cut back, 6 bases at V and 3 bases at J, with 18 bases in the middle. The DNA for the CDR3 is TGTGCCAGCAGAAAACAAGGACTGTCCAACAAAAACATTCAGTACTTC. Protein sequence: CASRKQGLSNKNIQYF.

In DNA form, the CDR3 reads TGTGCCAGCAGTTACACCGGTTACCGGGACTTCCACAATGAGCAGTTCTTC. It is translated as CASSYTGYRDFHNEQFF. V and J are TRBV6-5 and TRBJ2-1, with a possible D match to TRBD2 (6 bases). The V gene lost 2 bases and the J gene lost 5 bases, with 19 bases spanning the gap. The CDR3 is 17 residues long. Germline CDR1 is MNHEY and CDR2 is SVGAGI.

This clonotype was seen many times. The genes are TRBV10-2 and TRBJ2-3; TRBD2 matches 11 bases. Unmatched junction bases numbered 5, after V lost 2 bases and J lost 4 bases. Germline V gives CDR1 WSHSY, CDR2 SAAADI. This CDR3 contains 16 residues. The CDR3 coding sequence is TGCGCCAGCAGTGAGGTATTAGCGGGAGGGCCAGATACGCAGTATTTT. Its protein product is CASSEVLAGGPDTQYF.

By sample share, this clonotype is medium-sized (0.01 to 0.1%). V and J are TRBV6-1 and TRBJ2-1; D might be TRBD1 (6 bases). The CDR3 is 14 amino acids. CDR1 is MNHNS, CDR2 SASEGT, per germline. The V gene lost 6 bases and the J gene lost 2 bases, with 11 bases spanning the gap. The CDR3 nucleotides are TGTGCCAGCAGGACTGACAGGACCTACAATGAGCAGTTCTTC. This encodes CASRTDRTYNEQFF.

This clonotype has only a few counts. J is TRBJ1-1 and V is TRBV6-1; tentatively, D is TRBD1 (6 bases). The V gene lost 0 bases and the J gene lost 1 base, with 12 bases spanning the gap. In germline, CDR1 is MNHNS, CDR2 SASEGT. The CDR3 length is 16 residues. The CDR3 DNA sequence: TGTGCCAGCAGTGAAGCGCGTAACAGGGCGAACACTGAAGCTTTCTTT. Protein: CASSEARNRANTEAFF.

The rearrangement uses TRBV6-1 and TRBJ2-3; 9 nucleotides match TRBD1. Germline loops: CDR1 MNHNS, CDR2 SASEGT. Trimming cost V 2 bases and J 7 bases; bases outside gene matches: 7. This CDR3 comprises 15 residues. Written as DNA, the CDR3 is TGTGCCAGCAGTGAATGGGGACAGGGAAGCAATACGCAGTATTTT. Residues: CASSEWGQGSNTQYF.

Turning to this clonotype: Sequence at one end of the junction differs from germline and may be a read error. The chain recombines TRBV12-3 or TRBV12-4 with TRBJ2-5, with 8 bases that match TRBD2. CDR3 length: 18 residues. The CDR3 bases are TGTGCCGGCAGTTTGGGGGGGAGCGGGGGTTGTGCCCAAGAGATCCAGTACTTC. Translated: CAGSLGGSGGCAQEIQYF.

The chain links TRBV6-1 to TRBJ2-1, with a weak D call TRBD2 (5 bases). There are 16 residues in the CDR3. V dropped 2 bases and J dropped 6 bases, with 17 bases sitting between them. Germline assignment: CDR1 MNHNS and CDR2 SASEGT. CDR3 loop: CASSETWARRTNEQFF. CDR3 in DNA: TGTGCCAGCAGTGAAACGTGGGCTAGGAGGACCAATGAGCAGTTCTTC.

This clonotype was picked up a small number of times. This chain uses TRBV5-4 with TRBJ2-5, with D possibly TRBD1 on 6 matching bases. The end of the DNA aligns better with TRBJ2-7, so the J call may be wrong. CDR3 size: 14 residues. Per germline, CDR1 SGHNT and CDR2 YYREEE (reference sequence). The CDR3 coding sequence is TGTGCCAGCAGCTTGGACAGGGCGGCCTACGAGCAGTACTTC. Translation gives CASSLDRAAYEQYF.

This clonotype was counted at least ten times. The V call is TRBV12-3 or TRBV12-4, the J call TRBJ2-7; D possibly corresponds to TRBD1 (5 bases). Between the trimmed V and J ends, which lost 2 bases and 3 bases, there was a span of 20 bases. There are 17 residues in the CDR3. This CDR3 is CASSLRWGGQPHYEQYF. As DNA, the CDR3 is TGTGCCAGCAGTTTACGGTGGGGCGGCCAACCCCACTACGAGCAGTACTTC.

This clonotype was recorded a few times. V is TRBV6-1 and J is TRBJ2-1; 10 bases align to TRBD2. This CDR3 contains 14 residues. V gave up 8 bases and J gave up 10 bases; unmatched junction bases: 11. Germline V gives CDR1 MNHNS, CDR2 SASEGT. DNA of the CDR3: TGTGCCAGCCTCGCCGGGACTAGCGTTGGGGAGCAGTTCTTC. This gives the protein CASLAGTSVGEQFF.

This clonotype qualifies as hyperexpanded. The rearrangement uses TRBV6-1 and TRBJ2-3; 10 nucleotides line up with TRBD1. This CDR3 spans 16 amino acids. The V gene's germline CDR1 is MNHNS and CDR2 SASEGT. The trim removed 0 bases at V and 6 bases at J, leaving 6 bases unmatched. The CDR3 spells CASSEAGTGVGDTQYF. The CDR3 nucleotides read TGTGCCAGCAGTGAAGCCGGGACAGGGGTTGGGGATACGCAGTATTTT.

This clonotype was seen a single time. This sequence joins TRBV6-1 and TRBJ2-3, with 12 positions matching TRBD2. The J call may be wrong; the DNA end is better matched by TRBJ2-5. The CDR3 length is 15 residues. Germline CDR1 and CDR2: MNHNS and SASEGT. The CDR3 nucleotides are TGTGCCAGCAGTCGGACTAGCGGGGTCCAAGAGACCCAGTACTTC. Its translation: CASSRTSGVQETQYF.